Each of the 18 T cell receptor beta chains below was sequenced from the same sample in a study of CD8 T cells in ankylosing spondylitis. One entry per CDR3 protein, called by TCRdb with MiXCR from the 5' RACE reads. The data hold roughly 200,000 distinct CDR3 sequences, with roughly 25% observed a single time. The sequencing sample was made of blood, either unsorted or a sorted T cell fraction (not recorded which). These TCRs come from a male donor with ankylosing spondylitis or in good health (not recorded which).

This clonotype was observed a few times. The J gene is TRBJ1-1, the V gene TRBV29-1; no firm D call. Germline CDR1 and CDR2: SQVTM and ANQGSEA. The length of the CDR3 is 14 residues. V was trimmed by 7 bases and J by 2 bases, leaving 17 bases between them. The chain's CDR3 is CSAVPSSSNTEAFF. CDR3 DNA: TGCAGCGCCGTACCCTCAAGTAGTAACACTGAAGCTTTCTTT.

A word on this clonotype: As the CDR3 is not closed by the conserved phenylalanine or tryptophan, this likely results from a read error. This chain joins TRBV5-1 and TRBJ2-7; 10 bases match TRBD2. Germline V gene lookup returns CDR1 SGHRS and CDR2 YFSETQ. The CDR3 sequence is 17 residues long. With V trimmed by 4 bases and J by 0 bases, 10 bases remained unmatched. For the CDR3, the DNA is TGCGCCAGCAGCCGGCGACTAGCGGGTGGGGGCTCCTACGAGCAGTACTTA. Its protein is CASSRRLAGGGSYEQYL.

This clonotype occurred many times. The CDR3 loop reads CASSQGTSGETQYF. CDR3 coding DNA: TGTGCCAGCAGCCAAGGGACTAGCGGAGAGACCCAGTACTTC. This rearrangement joins TRBV4-2 to TRBJ2-5; 10 bases align to TRBD2. The CDR3 contains 14 residues. The V gene end was trimmed by 1 base and the J gene end by 4 bases; junction bases not matched to a gene: 0. Germline CDR1 and CDR2: LGHNA and YNFKEQ.

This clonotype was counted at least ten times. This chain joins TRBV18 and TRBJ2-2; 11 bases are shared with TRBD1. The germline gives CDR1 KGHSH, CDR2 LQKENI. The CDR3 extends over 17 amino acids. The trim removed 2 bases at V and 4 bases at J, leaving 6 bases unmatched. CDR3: CASSPGQGAVGTGELFF. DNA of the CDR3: TGTGCCAGCTCACCAGGACAGGGGGCTGTCGGCACCGGGGAGCTGTTTTTT.

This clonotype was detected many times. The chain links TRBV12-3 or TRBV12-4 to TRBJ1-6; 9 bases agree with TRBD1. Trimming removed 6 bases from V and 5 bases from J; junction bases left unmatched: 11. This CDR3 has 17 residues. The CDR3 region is CASRNQQGAQDNSPLHF. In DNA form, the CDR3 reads TGTGCCAGCAGAAATCAACAGGGGGCCCAGGATAATTCACCCCTCCACTTT.

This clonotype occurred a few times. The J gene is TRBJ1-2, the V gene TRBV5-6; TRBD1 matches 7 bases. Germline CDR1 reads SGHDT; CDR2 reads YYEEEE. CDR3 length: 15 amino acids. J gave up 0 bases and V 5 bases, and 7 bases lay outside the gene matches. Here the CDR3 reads CASSSAGTANYGYTF. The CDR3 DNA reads TGTGCCAGCAGTTCCGCCGGGACAGCTAACTATGGCTACACCTTC.

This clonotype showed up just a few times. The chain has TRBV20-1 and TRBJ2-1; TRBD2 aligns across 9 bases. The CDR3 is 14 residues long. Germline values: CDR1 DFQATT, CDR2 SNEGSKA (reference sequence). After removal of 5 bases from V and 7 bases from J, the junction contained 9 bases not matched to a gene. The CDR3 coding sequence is TGCAGTGCTGTATCTAGCGGGAAGAGGAATGAGCAGTTCTTC. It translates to CSAVSSGKRNEQFF.

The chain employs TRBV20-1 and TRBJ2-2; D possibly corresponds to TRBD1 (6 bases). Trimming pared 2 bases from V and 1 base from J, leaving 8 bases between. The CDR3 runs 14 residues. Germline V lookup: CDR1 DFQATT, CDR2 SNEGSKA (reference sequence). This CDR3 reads CSARRQENTGELFF. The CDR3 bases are TGCAGTGCTAGAAGACAGGAGAACACCGGGGAGCTGTTTTTT.

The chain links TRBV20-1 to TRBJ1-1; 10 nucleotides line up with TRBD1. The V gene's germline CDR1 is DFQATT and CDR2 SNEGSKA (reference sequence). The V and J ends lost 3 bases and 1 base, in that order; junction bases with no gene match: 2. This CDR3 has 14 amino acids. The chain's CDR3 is CSARRTGGNTEAFF. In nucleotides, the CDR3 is TGCAGTGCTAGGAGGACAGGGGGGAACACTGAAGCTTTCTTT.

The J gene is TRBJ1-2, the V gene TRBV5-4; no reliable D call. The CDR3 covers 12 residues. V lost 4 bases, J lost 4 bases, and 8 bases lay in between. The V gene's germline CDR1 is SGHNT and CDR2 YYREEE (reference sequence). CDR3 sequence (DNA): TGTGCCAGCAGCCCTGACTCCTATGGCTACACCTTC. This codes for CASSPDSYGYTF. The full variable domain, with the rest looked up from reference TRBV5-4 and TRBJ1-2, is ETGVTQSPTHLIKTRGQQVTLRCSSQSGHNTVSWYQQALGQGPQFIFQYYREEENGRGNFPPRFSGLQFPNYSSELNVNALELDDSALYLCASSPDSYGYTFGSGTRLTVV.

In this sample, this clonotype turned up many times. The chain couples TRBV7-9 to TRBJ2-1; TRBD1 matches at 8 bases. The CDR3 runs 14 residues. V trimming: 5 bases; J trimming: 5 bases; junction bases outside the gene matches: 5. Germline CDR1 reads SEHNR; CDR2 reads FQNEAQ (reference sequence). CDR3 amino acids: CASSLGQVHNEQFF. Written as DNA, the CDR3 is TGTGCCAGCAGCCTGGGACAGGTACACAATGAGCAGTTCTTC.

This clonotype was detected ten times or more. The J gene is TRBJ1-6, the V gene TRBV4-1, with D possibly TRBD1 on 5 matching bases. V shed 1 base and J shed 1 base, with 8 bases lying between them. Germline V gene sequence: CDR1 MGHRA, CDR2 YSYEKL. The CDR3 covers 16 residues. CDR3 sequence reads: CASSQGAGSYNSPLHF. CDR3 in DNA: TGCGCCAGCAGCCAAGGGGCAGGGTCCTATAATTCACCCCTCCACTTT.

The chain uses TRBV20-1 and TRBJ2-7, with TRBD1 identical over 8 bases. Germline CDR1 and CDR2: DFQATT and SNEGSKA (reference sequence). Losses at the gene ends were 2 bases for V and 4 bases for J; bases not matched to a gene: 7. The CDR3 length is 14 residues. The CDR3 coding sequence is TGCAGTGCTAGACCGGGACAGGTCCTTTACGAGCAGTACTTC. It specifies CSARPGQVLYEQYF.

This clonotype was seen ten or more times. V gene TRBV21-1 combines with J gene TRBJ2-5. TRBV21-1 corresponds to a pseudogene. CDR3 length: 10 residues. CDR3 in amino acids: CASSKRTQYF. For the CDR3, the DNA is TGTGCCAGCAGCAAGAGGACCCAGTACTTC.

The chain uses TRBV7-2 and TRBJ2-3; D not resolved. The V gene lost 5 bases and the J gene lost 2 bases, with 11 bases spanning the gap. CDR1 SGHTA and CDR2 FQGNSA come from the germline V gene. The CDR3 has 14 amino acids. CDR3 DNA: TGTGCCAGCAGCACACGGACCTACACAGATACGCAGTATTTT. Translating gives CASSTRTYTDTQYF.

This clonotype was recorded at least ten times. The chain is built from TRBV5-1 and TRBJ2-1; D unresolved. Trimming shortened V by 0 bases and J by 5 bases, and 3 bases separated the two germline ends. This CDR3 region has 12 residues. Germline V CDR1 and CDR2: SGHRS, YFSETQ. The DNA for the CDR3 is TGCGCCAGCAGCTTGGGGGACAATGAGCAGTTCTTC. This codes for CASSLGDNEQFF. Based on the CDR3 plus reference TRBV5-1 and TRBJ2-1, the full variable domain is KAGVTQTPRYLIKTRGQQVTLSCSPISGHRSVSWYQQTPGQGLQFLFEYFSETQRNKGNFPGRFSGRQFSNSRSEMNVSTLELGDSALYLCASSLGDNEQFFGPGTRLTVL.

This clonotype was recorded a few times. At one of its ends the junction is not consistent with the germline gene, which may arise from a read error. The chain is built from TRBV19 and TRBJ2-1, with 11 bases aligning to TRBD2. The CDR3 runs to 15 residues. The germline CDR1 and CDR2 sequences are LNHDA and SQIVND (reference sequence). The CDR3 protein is CASTIAGGNYNEQFF. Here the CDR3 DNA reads TGTGCCAGTACTATAGCGGGAGGGAATTACAATGAGCAGTTCTTC.

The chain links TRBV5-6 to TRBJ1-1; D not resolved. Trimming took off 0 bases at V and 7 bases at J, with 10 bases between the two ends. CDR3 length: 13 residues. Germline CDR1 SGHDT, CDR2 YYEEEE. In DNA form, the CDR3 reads TGTGCCAGCAGCTTGGCCGGATTTAATGAAGCTTTCTTT. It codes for CASSLAGFNEAFF.